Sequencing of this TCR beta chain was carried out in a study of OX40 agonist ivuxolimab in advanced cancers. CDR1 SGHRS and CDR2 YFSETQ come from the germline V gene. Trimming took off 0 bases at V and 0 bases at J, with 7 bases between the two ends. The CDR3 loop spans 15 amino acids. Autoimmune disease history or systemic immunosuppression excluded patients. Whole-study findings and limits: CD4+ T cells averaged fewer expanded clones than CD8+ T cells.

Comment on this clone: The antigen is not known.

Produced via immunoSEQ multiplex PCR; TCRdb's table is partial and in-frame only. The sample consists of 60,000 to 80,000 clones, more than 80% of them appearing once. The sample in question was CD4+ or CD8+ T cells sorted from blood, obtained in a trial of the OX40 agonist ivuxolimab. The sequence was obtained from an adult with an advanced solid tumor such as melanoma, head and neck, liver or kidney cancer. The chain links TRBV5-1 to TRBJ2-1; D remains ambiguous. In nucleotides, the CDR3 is TGCGCCAGCAGCTTGGGACTGAGCTCCTACAATGAGCAGTTCTTC. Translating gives CASSLGLSSYNEQFF.